This TCR beta chain was obtained from a study of CD8+ T cells in alopecia areata. As for the study in general: Those treated were given oral tofacitinib at 5 to 10 mg twice daily.

Germline assignment: CDR1 LNHDA and CDR2 SQIVND (reference sequence). The germline V and J ends were trimmed by 4 bases and 1 base, with 10 bases remaining between them. The CDR3 contains 14 residues. This clone was observed a handful of times. RNA was isolated and reverse transcribed to cDNA, the sequencing template. TCRdb's copy holds only in-frame clones and misses some; the assay was immunoSEQ multiplex PCR. The sample holds some 170,000 clones; about 61% are singletons and the top ten take 16%. Documented treatment: oral pan-JAK inhibitor, 5-10 mg twice daily. The rearrangement links TRBV19 to TRBJ2-5; D possibly corresponds to TRBD1 (7 bases). The TCR was taken from a human donor with alopecia areata. Sample: CD4+ T cells sorted from blood, taken between weeks 55 and 65, from a patient treated with tofacitinib. In DNA, the CDR3 is TGTGCCAGTAGTACAGGGGGGATCCAAGAGACCCAGTACTTC. As protein: CASSTGGIQETQYF.